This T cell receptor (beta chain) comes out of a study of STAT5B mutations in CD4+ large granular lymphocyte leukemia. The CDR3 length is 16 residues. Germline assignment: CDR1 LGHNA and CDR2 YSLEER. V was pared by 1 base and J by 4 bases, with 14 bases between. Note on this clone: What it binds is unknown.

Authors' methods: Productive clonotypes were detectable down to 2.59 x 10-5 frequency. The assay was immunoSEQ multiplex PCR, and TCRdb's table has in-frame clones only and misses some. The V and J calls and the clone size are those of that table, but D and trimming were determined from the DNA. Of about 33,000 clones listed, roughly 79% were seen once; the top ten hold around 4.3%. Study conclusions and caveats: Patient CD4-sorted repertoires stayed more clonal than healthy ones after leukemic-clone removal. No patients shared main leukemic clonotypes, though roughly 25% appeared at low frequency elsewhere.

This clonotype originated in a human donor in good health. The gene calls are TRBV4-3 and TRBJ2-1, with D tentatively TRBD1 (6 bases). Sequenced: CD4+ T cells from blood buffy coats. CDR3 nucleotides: TGCGCCAGCAGCCAAGCCGGGACACGAAGTTACAATGAGCAGTTCTTC. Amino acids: CASSQAGTRSYNEQFF.